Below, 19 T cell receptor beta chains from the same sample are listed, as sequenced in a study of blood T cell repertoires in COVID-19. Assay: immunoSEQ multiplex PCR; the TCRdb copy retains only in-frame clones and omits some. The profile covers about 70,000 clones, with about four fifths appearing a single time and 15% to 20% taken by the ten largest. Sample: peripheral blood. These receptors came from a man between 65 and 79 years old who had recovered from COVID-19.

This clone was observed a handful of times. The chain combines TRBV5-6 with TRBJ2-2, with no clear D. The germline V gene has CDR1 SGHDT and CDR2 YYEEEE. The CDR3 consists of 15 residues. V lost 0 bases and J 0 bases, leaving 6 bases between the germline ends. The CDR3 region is CASSLGPANTGELFF. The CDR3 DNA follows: TGTGCCAGCAGCTTGGGGCCAGCGAACACCGGGGAGCTGTTTTTT.

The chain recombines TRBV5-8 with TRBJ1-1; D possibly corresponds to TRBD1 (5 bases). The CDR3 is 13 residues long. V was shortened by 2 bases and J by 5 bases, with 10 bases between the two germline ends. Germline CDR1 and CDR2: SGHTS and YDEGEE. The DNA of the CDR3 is TGTGCCAGCAGCTTAACGGGGGAAACTGAAGCTTTCTTT. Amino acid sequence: CASSLTGETEAFF.

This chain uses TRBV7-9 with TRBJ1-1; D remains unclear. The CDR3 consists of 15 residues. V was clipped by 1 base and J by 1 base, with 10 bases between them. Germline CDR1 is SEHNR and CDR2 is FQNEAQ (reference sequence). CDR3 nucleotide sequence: TGTGCCAGCAGCTTAGTTCATCGGGGGAACACTGAAGCTTTCTTT. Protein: CASSLVHRGNTEAFF.

The CDR3 sequence: CAARGEGNQPQHF. CDR3 DNA sequence: TGTGCCGCCAGGGGAGAGGGAAATCAGCCCCAGCATTTT. The chain has TRBV10-3 and TRBJ1-5; possibly TRBD1 for D (6 bases). The CDR3 length is 13 residues. The V end lost 11 bases, the J end lost 4 bases, and 15 bases lay between the germline ends. Germline V gene lookup returns CDR1 ENHRY and CDR2 SYGVKD.

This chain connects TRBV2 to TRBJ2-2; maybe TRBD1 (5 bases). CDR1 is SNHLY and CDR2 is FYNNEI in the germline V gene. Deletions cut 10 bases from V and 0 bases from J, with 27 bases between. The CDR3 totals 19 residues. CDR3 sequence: CATLLGAVTSHSNTGELFF. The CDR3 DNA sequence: TGTGCCACCCTTTTAGGGGCAGTTACCTCCCATTCGAACACCGGGGAGCTGTTTTTT.

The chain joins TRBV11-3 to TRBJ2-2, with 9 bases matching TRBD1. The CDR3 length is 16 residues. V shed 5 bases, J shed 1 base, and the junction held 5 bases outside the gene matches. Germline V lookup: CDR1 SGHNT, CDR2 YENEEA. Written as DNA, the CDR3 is TGTGCCAGCAGCGAACCGGGACAGGGGAACACCGGGGAGCTGTTTTTT. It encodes CASSEPGQGNTGELFF.

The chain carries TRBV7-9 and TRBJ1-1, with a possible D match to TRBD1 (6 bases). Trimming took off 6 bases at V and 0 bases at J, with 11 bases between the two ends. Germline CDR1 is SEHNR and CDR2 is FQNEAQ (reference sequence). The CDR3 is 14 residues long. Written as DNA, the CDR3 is TGTGCCAGCAGTCCGACAGGCATGAACACTGAAGCTTTCTTT. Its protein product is CASSPTGMNTEAFF.

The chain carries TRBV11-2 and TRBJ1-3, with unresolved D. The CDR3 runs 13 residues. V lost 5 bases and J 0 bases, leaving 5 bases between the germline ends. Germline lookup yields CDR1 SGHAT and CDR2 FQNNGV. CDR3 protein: CASSLSSGNTIYF. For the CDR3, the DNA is TGTGCCAGCAGCCTAAGCTCTGGAAACACCATATATTTT.

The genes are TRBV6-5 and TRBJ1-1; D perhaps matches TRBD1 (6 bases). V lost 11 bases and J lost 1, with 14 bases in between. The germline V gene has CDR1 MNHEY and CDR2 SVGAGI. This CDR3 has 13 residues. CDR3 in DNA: TGTGCCGCACTTGGACAGAAGAACACTGAAGCTTTCTTT. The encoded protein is CAALGQKNTEAFF.

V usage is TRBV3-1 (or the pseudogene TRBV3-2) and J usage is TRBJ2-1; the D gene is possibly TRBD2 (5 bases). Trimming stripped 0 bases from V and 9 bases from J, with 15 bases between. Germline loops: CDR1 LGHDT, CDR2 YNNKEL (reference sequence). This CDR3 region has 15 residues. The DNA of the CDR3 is TGTGCCAGCAGCCAAGACGGGCTAGCCGAGGGTGAGCAGTTCTTC. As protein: CASSQDGLAEGEQFF.

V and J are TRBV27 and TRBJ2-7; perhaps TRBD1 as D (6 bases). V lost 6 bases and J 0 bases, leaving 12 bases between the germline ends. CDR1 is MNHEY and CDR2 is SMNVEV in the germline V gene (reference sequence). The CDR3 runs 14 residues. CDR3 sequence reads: CASSGTKSSYEQYF. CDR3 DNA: TGTGCCAGCAGCGGGACAAAGAGCTCCTACGAGCAGTACTTC.

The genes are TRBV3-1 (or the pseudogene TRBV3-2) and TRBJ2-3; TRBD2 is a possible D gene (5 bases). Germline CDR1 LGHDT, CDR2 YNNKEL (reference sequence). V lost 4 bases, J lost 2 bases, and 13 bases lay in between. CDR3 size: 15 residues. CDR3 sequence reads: CASSRARGNTDTQYF. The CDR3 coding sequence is TGTGCCAGCAGCCGAGCCAGAGGGAACACAGATACGCAGTATTTT.

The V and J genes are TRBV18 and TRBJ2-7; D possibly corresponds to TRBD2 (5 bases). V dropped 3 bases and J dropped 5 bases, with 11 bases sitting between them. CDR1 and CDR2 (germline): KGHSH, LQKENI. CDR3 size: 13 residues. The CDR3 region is CASSPRGDNEQYF. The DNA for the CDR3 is TGTGCCAGCTCACCTCGGGGAGACAACGAGCAGTACTTC. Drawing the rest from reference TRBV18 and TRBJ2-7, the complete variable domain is NAGVMQNPRHLVRRRGQEARLRCSPMKGHSHVYWYRQLPEEGLKFMVYLQKENIIDESGMPKERFSAEFPKEGPSILRIQQVVRGDSAAYFCASSPRGDNEQYFGPGTRLTVT.

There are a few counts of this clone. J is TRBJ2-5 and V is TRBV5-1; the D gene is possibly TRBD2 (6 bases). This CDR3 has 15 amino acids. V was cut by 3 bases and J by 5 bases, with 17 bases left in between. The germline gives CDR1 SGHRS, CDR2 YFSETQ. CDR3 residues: CASSSSDGGGETQYF. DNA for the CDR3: TGCGCCAGCAGCTCCTCGGACGGAGGAGGGGAGACCCAGTACTTC.

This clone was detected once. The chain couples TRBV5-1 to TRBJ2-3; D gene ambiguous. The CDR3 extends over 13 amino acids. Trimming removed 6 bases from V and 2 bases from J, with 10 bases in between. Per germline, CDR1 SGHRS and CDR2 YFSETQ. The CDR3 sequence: CASKPSPTDTQYF. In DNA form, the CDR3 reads TGCGCCAGCAAGCCTAGTCCCACAGATACGCAGTATTTT.

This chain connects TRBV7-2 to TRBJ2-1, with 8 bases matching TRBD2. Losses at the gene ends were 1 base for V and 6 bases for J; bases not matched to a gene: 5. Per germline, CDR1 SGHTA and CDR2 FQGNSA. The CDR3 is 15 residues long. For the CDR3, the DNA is TGTGCCAGCAGCTTAGGACTAGCGTTGGGCAATGAGCAGTTCTTC. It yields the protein CASSLGLALGNEQFF.

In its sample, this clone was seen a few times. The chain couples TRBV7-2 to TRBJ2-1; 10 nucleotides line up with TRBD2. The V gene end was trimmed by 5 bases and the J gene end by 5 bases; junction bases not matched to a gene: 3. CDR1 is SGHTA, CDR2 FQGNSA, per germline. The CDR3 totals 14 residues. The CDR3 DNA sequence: TGTGCCAGCAGCCGGACTAGCGGAGACAATGAGCAGTTCTTC. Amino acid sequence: CASSRTSGDNEQFF.

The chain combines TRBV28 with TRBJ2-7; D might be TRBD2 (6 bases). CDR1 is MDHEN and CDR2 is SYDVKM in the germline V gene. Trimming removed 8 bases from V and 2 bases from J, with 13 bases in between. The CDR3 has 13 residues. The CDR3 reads CASGGNSAYEQYF. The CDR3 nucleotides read TGTGCCAGCGGGGGGAATAGCGCCTACGAGCAGTACTTC.

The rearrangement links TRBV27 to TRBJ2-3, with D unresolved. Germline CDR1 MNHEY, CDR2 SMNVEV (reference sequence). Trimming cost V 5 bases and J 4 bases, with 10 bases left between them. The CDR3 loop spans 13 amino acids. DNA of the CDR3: TGTGCCAGCAGTCTAGTAGGCCCAGATACGCAGTATTTT. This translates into CASSLVGPDTQYF.